Listed below are T cell receptor beta chains from one sample, sequenced in a study of T cell repertoires in cytomegalovirus infection. Their target antigens are unknown. TCRdb reanalysed the reads using MiXCR and keeps one entry per CDR3 protein. Of approximately 1,000,000 distinct CDR3 sequences in the sample, around a third were seen once. The starting material was cultured CD8+ T cells from PBMCs, obtained from culture after CMV antigen stimulation. The receptor source for this set is a human donor in good health (CMV status not recorded). Some clones in this sample may be carry-over from other donors' samples. CDR3s include the opening cysteine and the closing phenylalanine or tryptophan. The D gene is left open where the match is weak. Size values are once, few and many counts, or a class for expanded clones, and some rows have none.

v_gene,j_gene,abundance,d_gene,CDR3nt,CDR3aa
TRBV5-1,TRBJ2-5,.,.,TGCGCCAGCAGCTTCAACAGGGGTGGTAGCGGGCTCCAAGAGACCCAGTACTTC,CASSFNRGGSGLQETQYF
TRBV7-8,TRBJ1-2,many,.,TGTGCCAGCAGCTTAACAACCGGGCACGGTGGCTACACCTTC,CASSLTTGHGGYTF
TRBV25-1,TRBJ2-2,few,.,TGTGCCAGCAGTGAAGAAGGAACACCCGGGGAGCTGTTTTTT,CASSEEGTPGELFF
TRBV6-2/TRBV6-3,TRBJ2-2,few,.,TGTGCCACCCACACGGTGGGGACCGGGGAGCTGTTTTTT,CATHTVGTGELFF
TRBV2,TRBJ2-1,few,TRBD2,TGTGCCACCGCTGGCAGCGGGGGGTATGCCTACAATGAGCAGTTCTTC,CATAGSGGYAYNEQFF
TRBV12-5,TRBJ2-7,once,TRBD1,TGTGCTAGTGGTTTGCCGACAGGGGCAGCCTACGAGCAGTACTTC,CASGLPTGAAYEQYF
TRBV20-1,TRBJ2-1,.,TRBD2,TGCAGTGCTAGAGATCTAGCGGGGAGCCATGAGCAGTTCTTC,CSARDLAGSHEQFF
TRBV5-4,TRBJ1-2,.,.,TGTGCCAGCACCATCGGGCCAGCATCTAACTATGGCTACACCTTC,CASTIGPASNYGYTF
TRBV12-3/TRBV12-4,TRBJ1-2,many,.,TGTGCCAGCAGCCCAGGGACCACCTCTCGGGGCTACACCTTC,CASSPGTTSRGYTF
TRBV10-3,TRBJ1-6,few,.,TGTGCCATCAGGGGCAGGGGTGATTCACCCCTCCACTTT,CAIRGRGDSPLHF
TRBV4-2,TRBJ1-1,.,.,TGTGCCAGCAGCCAAGAACACAGCTTGAACACTGAAGCTTTCTTT,CASSQEHSLNTEAFF
TRBV7-6,TRBJ1-2,.,.,TGTGCCAGCAGCTTAGTGAGGCAGGACGGCTACACCTTC,CASSLVRQDGYTF
TRBV7-6,TRBJ2-1,.,.,TGTGCCAGCACCCCCGAGGGGAAAGCCTACAATGAGCAGTTCTTC,CASTPEGKAYNEQFF
TRBV6-2/TRBV6-3,TRBJ2-1,.,.,TGTGCCAGCAGTTACTCAGGTGGGGCGAGCTCCTACAATGAGCAGTTCTTC,CASSYSGGASSYNEQFF
TRBV6-2/TRBV6-3,TRBJ2-1,.,.,TGTGCCAGCAGTTACGAGATAGCTACCTCTTACAATGAGCAGTTCTTC,CASSYEIATSYNEQFF
TRBV6-2/TRBV6-3,TRBJ2-3,.,TRBD1,TGTGTCAGCAGTGCGAGGGACAGGGACCGGGATACGCAGTATTTT,CVSSARDRDRDTQYF
TRBV11-2,TRBJ2-4,few,TRBD2,TGTGCCAGCAGCAAGCAACCACTAGCGGGGGAGGCTGACATTCAGTACTTC,CASSKQPLAGEADIQYF
TRBV7-9,TRBJ1-2,many,.,TGTGCCAGCAGCTCCCGGGCCGCGGATGGCTACACCTTC,CASSSRAADGYTF
TRBV6-5,TRBJ2-6,.,.,TGTGCCAGCAGGCAACTTAGGTGGAGCTCTGGGGCCAACGTCCTGACTTTC,CASRQLRWSSGANVLTF
TRBV6-1,TRBJ2-1,.,.,TGTGCCAGCAGGAGAGGTTGGGACCCTTACAATGAGCAGTTCTTC,CASRRGWDPYNEQFF
TRBV7-8,TRBJ2-5,few,TRBD2,TGTGCCAGCAGCTTCCTTGGCGGGGGGATGGAGACCCAGTACTTC,CASSFLGGGMETQYF
TRBV4-1,TRBJ2-3,.,TRBD2,TGCGCCAGCAGCCCTGAGCGGGGCCAGAGCACAGATACGCAGTATTTT,CASSPERGQSTDTQYF
TRBV19,TRBJ2-3,.,.,TGTGCCAGCCTGGAGGGGGGTGCAGATACGCAGTATTTT,CASLEGGADTQYF
TRBV11-2,TRBJ1-4,many,.,TGTGCCAGCAGCTTAGGTGGCAGAAGATGGGGTGAAAAACTGTTTTTT,CASSLGGRRWGEKLFF
TRBV10-3,TRBJ2-7,few,.,TGTGCCATCAGTGAGAATGACTACGAGCAGTACTTC,CAISENDYEQYF
TRBV12-3/TRBV12-4,TRBJ2-2,few,.,TGTGCCAGCAGTTTAGCGCCAGCCACCGGGGAGCTGTTTTTT,CASSLAPATGELFF
TRBV7-8,TRBJ2-5,many,TRBD1,TGTGCCAGCAGAACAGGGGTTGGAGAGACCCAGTACTTC,CASRTGVGETQYF
TRBV2,TRBJ2-2,.,.,TGTGCCAGCACCCCGGAGGCATGGAACACCGGGGAGCTGTTTTTT,CASTPEAWNTGELFF
TRBV7-9,TRBJ2-1,.,.,TGTGCCAGTGAACGGGAAGGTAGGCAGTTCTTC,CASEREGRQFF
TRBV15,TRBJ2-2,.,TRBD2,TGTGCCACCAGCAGAGATCGAGCTAGCGGGGGCACCGGGGAGCTGTTTTTT,CATSRDRASGGTGELFF
TRBV12-3/TRBV12-4,TRBJ2-5,.,TRBD1,TGTGCCAGCAGTTTGGGCCCCCTGACAGGGTACCAAGAGACCCAGTACTTC,CASSLGPLTGYQETQYF
TRBV7-8,TRBJ1-5,few,.,TGTGCCAGCAGCTTACTCGGGGAACAGCCCCAGCATTTT,CASSLLGEQPQHF
TRBV7-9,TRBJ1-4,few,TRBD1,TGTGCCAGCAGCGCGGGACAGGAGGCAACTAATGAAAAACTGTTTTTT,CASSAGQEATNEKLFF
TRBV28,TRBJ1-4,few,.,TGTGCCAGCAGTCCTCCTTTTAGGGATGAAAAACTGTTTTTT,CASSPPFRDEKLFF
TRBV5-8,TRBJ2-3,.,TRBD1,TGTGCCAGCAGCTTCACCGGGACAGGGGACCCAGATACGCAGTATTTT,CASSFTGTGDPDTQYF
TRBV12-3/TRBV12-4,TRBJ1-4,few,.,TGTGCCAGCAGTCCTCTCCCAACTAATGAAAAACTGTTTTTT,CASSPLPTNEKLFF
TRBV7-8,TRBJ2-5,.,.,TGTGCCAGCGCCCCCAGCCCGCAAGAGACCCAGTACTTC,CASAPSPQETQYF
TRBV2,TRBJ1-4,few,TRBD1,TGTGCCAGCAGTGACTACAGGGGTAATGAAAAACTGTTTTTT,CASSDYRGNEKLFF
TRBV12-5,TRBJ1-1,many,TRBD1,TGTGCTAGTGGTTTGGTTACAGGGGGCACTGAAGCTTTCTTT,CASGLVTGGTEAFF
TRBV6-6,TRBJ2-5,.,.,TGTGCCAGCAGCCTCCCGGGACGCCCGGCGGAGGAGACCCAGTACTTC,CASSLPGRPAEETQYF
TRBV6-5,TRBJ2-1,few,TRBD2,TGTGCCAGCAGTTACGCGGGGGGGCGGTACAATGAGCAGTTCTTC,CASSYAGGRYNEQFF
TRBV2,TRBJ2-3,.,.,TGTGCCAGCAGTCAGGGGACCTCAGTAACAGATACGCAGTATTTT,CASSQGTSVTDTQYF
TRBV9,TRBJ1-2,few,.,TGTGCCAGCAGCGTAGCCCCGACGGACGTTCTCCCCCCTTATGGCTACACCTTC,CASSVAPTDVLPPYGYTF
TRBV6-6,TRBJ2-1,many,.,TGTGCCAGCAGTTACTCCGCAGGATCCTACAATGAGCAGTTCTTC,CASSYSAGSYNEQFF
TRBV12-3/TRBV12-4,TRBJ1-2,.,.,TGTGCCAGCAGCTATCCCCCGGACACCTTCTATGGCTACACCTTC,CASSYPPDTFYGYTF
TRBV7-9,TRBJ1-1,once,.,TGTGCCAACACTCGACAGAACACTGAAGCTTTCTTT,CANTRQNTEAFF
TRBV27,TRBJ1-1,.,.,TGTGCCAGCAGCTATTTCATGAACACTGAAGCTTTCTTT,CASSYFMNTEAFF
TRBV19,TRBJ1-1,many,.,TGTGCCAGTCTCTTAGGCGCTGAAGCTTTCTTT,CASLLGAEAFF
TRBV27,TRBJ1-2,once,.,TGTGCCAGCAGTTTAACGGGGAATTCTAACTATGGCTACACCTTC,CASSLTGNSNYGYTF
TRBV9,TRBJ1-1,.,.,TGTGCCAGCAGCGTAGAGGGGATAGACACTGAAGCTTTCTTT,CASSVEGIDTEAFF